The rows below give T cell receptor beta chains drawn from one sample of a study of radiation and T cells in renal cell carcinoma. Sequencing was performed with immunoSEQ multiplex PCR; in TCRdb, only in-frame clones are kept and a portion is missing. The data contain some 120,000 clones, approximately 90% of them seen just once; the ten biggest clones take up around 6%. The source was blood, collected from a patient whose treatment included radiotherapy and nephrectomy. These receptors all come from a woman aged 70-85 years with renal cell carcinoma. Both conserved end residues are part of each CDR3. Fields, in order: CDR3 length, V gene, J gene, D gene, clone size, CDR3 protein, CDR3 DNA. D genes are given only for firm matches. Size is stated for part of the rows, as once, few or many counts, or as a class when the clone is expanded.

>14|TRBV28|TRBJ2-1|TRBD2|few
CASRPSGGTNEQFF
TGTGCCAGCAGGCCTAGCGGGGGGACGAATGAGCAGTTCTTC
>11|TRBV29-1|TRBJ1-1|.|few
CSALGGSEAFF
TGCAGCGCCTTGGGGGGTAGCGAAGCTTTCTTT
>16|TRBV29-1|TRBJ2-6|.|.
CSVVLANSSGANVLTF
TGCAGCGTTGTACTAGCTAATTCCTCTGGGGCCAACGTCCTGACTTTC
>16|TRBV27|TRBJ2-1|TRBD2|.
CASSLRTSGGANEQFF
TGTGCCAGCAGTCTCCGGACTAGCGGGGGGGCCAATGAGCAGTTCTTC
>11|TRBV28|TRBJ1-2|.|few
CASFRDYGYTF
TGTGCCAGCTTCAGAGACTATGGCTACACCTTC
>15|TRBV2|TRBJ2-7|.|.
CASSREGGAPYEQYF
TGTGCCAGCAGCCGCGAAGGCGGTGCTCCCTACGAGCAGTACTTC
>14|TRBV9|TRBJ2-7|.|.
CASSPTGDRREQYF
TGTGCCAGCAGCCCAACAGGAGACAGGAGAGAGCAGTACTTC
>19|TRBV4-2|TRBJ1-5|TRBD1|.
CASSQAPIDRVKWNQPQHF
TGTGCCAGCAGCCAAGCCCCGATAGACAGGGTCAAGTGGAATCAGCCCCAGCATTTT
>13|TRBV28|TRBJ2-7|TRBD1|.
CASRGQALYEQYF
TGTGCCAGCAGGGGACAGGCCCTCTACGAGCAGTACTTC
>14|TRBV5-1|TRBJ2-1|TRBD2|.
CASSLVLADNEQFF
TGCGCCAGCAGCTTGGTGCTAGCGGACAATGAGCAGTTCTTC
>13|TRBV5-4|TRBJ2-1|.|.
CASSSGARAEQFF
TGTGCCAGCAGCTCAGGGGCGAGGGCTGAGCAGTTCTTC
>13|TRBV11-1|TRBJ1-2|.|.
CASSLAQGYGYTF
TGTGCCAGCAGCTTAGCGCAGGGCTATGGCTACACCTTC
>14|TRBV6-5|TRBJ1-2|.|.
CASSSGAFNYGYTF
TGTGCCAGCAGTTCCGGGGCCTTTAACTATGGCTACACCTTC
>13|TRBV11-1|TRBJ2-1|.|.
CASSRGIGNEQFF
TGTGCCAGCAGCAGGGGGATCGGTAATGAGCAGTTCTTC
>16|TRBV7-8|TRBJ1-5|.|.
CASSLVPRGDYQPQHF
TGTGCCAGCAGCTTAGTGCCCAGGGGCGATTATCAGCCCCAGCATTTT
>15|TRBV7-8|TRBJ1-2|.|.
CASSLADNSNYGYTF
TGTGCCAGCAGCTTAGCGGACAACTCTAACTATGGCTACACCTTC
>14|TRBV4-2|TRBJ2-1|.|.
CASSLATVYNEQFF
TGTGCCAGCAGCCTTGCGACTGTCTACAATGAGCAGTTCTTC
>14|TRBV9|TRBJ2-1|TRBD1|.
CASSAQQGVNEQFF
TGTGCCAGCAGCGCCCAGCAGGGGGTCAATGAGCAGTTCTTC
>15|TRBV6-5|TRBJ2-7|TRBD1|.
CASSPPGGARYEQYF
TGTGCCAGCAGCCCACCAGGGGGCGCAAGGTACGAGCAGTACTTC
>15|TRBV10-3|TRBJ1-3|.|.
CAITRGQDSGNTIYF
TGTGCCATCACTCGAGGACAAGACTCTGGAAACACCATATATTTT
>15|TRBV7-9|TRBJ1-2|.|.
CASSYGQLANYGYTF
TGTGCCAGCAGCTACGGACAGCTAGCTAACTATGGCTACACCTTC
>15|TRBV30|TRBJ1-5|.|.
CAWSTGGNSNQPQHF
TGTGCCTGGAGTACCGGGGGGAATAGCAATCAGCCCCAGCATTTT
>15|TRBV5-1|TRBJ2-1|.|.
CASRRALSSYNEQFF
TGCGCCAGCAGACGCGCCTTGAGCTCCTACAATGAGCAGTTCTTC
>14|TRBV5-1|TRBJ2-1|TRBD1|.
CASSSRGPYNEQFF
TGCGCCAGCAGCTCCAGGGGGCCCTACAATGAGCAGTTCTTC
>16|TRBV10-2|TRBJ2-5|TRBD2|.
CASNKGSGGNQETQYF
TGCGCCAGCAACAAAGGTAGCGGGGGGAACCAAGAGACCCAGTACTTC
>16|TRBV7-3|TRBJ2-3|.|.
CASSLTATSVTDTQYF
TGTGCCAGCAGCTTAACGGCAACCTCGGTCACAGATACGCAGTATTTT
>15|TRBV14|TRBJ1-1|.|.
CASSQTGGMNTEAFF
TGTGCCAGCAGCCAAACCGGGGGCATGAACACTGAAGCTTTCTTT
>14|TRBV18|TRBJ1-1|.|.
CASSPLGMGTEAFF
TGTGCCAGCTCACCACTAGGGATGGGAACTGAAGCTTTCTTT
>16|TRBV19|TRBJ2-1|.|.
CASSLRQASSYNEQFF
TGTGCCAGTAGCCTTCGACAGGCAAGCTCCTACAATGAGCAGTTCTTC
>17|TRBV19|TRBJ2-3|TRBD1|.
CASSIAGGTGSTDTQYF
TGTGCCAGTAGTATAGCTGGGGGGACAGGGTCCACAGATACGCAGTATTTT
>15|TRBV5-3|TRBJ1-6|.|once
CARSFRQYQNSPLHF
TGTGCCAGAAGCTTCAGACAGTACCAAAATTCACCCCTCCACTTT
>16|TRBV7-2|TRBJ2-7|TRBD2|.
CASSLRSAGVTYEQYF
TGTGCCAGCAGCTTAAGGTCGGCGGGGGTGACCTACGAGCAGTACTTC
>12|TRBV6-1|TRBJ1-1|TRBD1|.
CASHRGTAEAFF
TGTGCCAGCCACAGGGGAACAGCTGAAGCTTTCTTT
>17|TRBV2|TRBJ1-6|.|.
CASSELRTVSYNSPLHF
TGTGCCAGCAGTGAACTCCGGACGGTCTCCTATAATTCACCCCTCCACTTT
>16|TRBV5-1|TRBJ2-2|.|once
CASSLGLAAGTGELFF
TGCGCCAGCAGCTTGGGGCTAGCAGCGGGCACCGGGGAGCTGTTTTTT